The 5 T cell receptor beta chains below were found in one sample sequenced in a study of cytomegalovirus exposure and HLA in healthy donors. The PCR contained 60 Vbeta and 13 Jbeta primers. The assay was immunoSEQ multiplex PCR, and TCRdb's table has in-frame clones only and misses some. The table has more than 95,000 clones, 81% seen once. Sequences were obtained from PBMCs. These receptor sequences come from a young woman in good health and CMV-seronegative.

This clone occurred once. This chain links TRBV5-1 with TRBJ2-1; 7 bases match TRBD2. CDR1 and CDR2 from the germline V gene are SGHRS and YFSETQ. The CDR3 consists of 17 residues. Trimming cost V 4 bases and J 8 bases; bases outside gene matches: 18. DNA of the CDR3: TGCGCCAGCAGCGGTTCTCCGGGCGGGAGTGGGGTGCATGAGCAGTTCTTC. Amino acid sequence: CASSGSPGGSGVHEQFF.

The rearrangement joins TRBV28 to TRBJ2-7, with 12 bases lining up with TRBD2. The CDR3 totals 18 residues. After removal of 2 bases from V and 6 bases from J, the junction contained 14 bases not matched to a gene. Germline V gene data show CDR1 as MDHEN and CDR2 as SYDVKM. The CDR3, as DNA: TGTGCCAGCAGTTTAGACAGGGGGCTAGCGGGAGGGCGATCCGAGCAGTACTTC. It is translated as CASSLDRGLAGGRSEQYF.

This clone was seen a handful of times. The rearrangement joins TRBV28 to TRBJ1-1; D may be TRBD1 (6 bases). Per germline, CDR1 MDHEN and CDR2 SYDVKM. The V gene lost 3 bases and the J gene lost 4 bases, with 12 bases spanning the gap. The CDR3 sequence is 14 residues long. The CDR3 DNA sequence: TGTGCCAGCAGTTTTTACGGACAGATCACTGAAGCTTTCTTT. This encodes CASSFYGQITEAFF. The complete variable domain, with remaining parts taken from reference TRBV28 and TRBJ1-1, reads DVKVTQSSRYLVKRTGEKVFLECVQDMDHENMFWYRQDPGLGLRLIYFSYDVKMKEKGDIPEGYSVSREKKERFSLILESASTNQTSMYLCASSFYGQITEAFFGQGTRLTVV.

On this clone itself: At the DNA level, this CDR3 is encoded by other sequences in the same sample as well. This chain joins TRBV18 and TRBJ2-7, with 9 bases aligning to TRBD1. Losses at the gene ends were 3 bases for V and 3 bases for J; bases not matched to a gene: 9. From germline, CDR1 is KGHSH and CDR2 LQKENI. This CDR3 contains 16 residues. The CDR3: CASSPTPGQGSYEQYF. The CDR3 DNA reads TGTGCCAGCTCACCCACCCCGGGACAGGGAAGCTACGAGCAGTACTTC.

Remarks on this clone: This same CDR3 is encoded by further DNA sequences in the sample. V is TRBV5-6 and J is TRBJ2-7; tentative D call: TRBD1 (5 bases). Germline values: CDR1 SGHDT, CDR2 YYEEEE. The CDR3 is 12 residues long. The V end was cut by 5 bases, the J end by 2 bases, with 8 bases between. CDR3 sequence: CASRGQAYEQYF. CDR3 nucleotide sequence: TGTGCCAGCAGGGGGCAGGCCTACGAGCAGTACTTC.